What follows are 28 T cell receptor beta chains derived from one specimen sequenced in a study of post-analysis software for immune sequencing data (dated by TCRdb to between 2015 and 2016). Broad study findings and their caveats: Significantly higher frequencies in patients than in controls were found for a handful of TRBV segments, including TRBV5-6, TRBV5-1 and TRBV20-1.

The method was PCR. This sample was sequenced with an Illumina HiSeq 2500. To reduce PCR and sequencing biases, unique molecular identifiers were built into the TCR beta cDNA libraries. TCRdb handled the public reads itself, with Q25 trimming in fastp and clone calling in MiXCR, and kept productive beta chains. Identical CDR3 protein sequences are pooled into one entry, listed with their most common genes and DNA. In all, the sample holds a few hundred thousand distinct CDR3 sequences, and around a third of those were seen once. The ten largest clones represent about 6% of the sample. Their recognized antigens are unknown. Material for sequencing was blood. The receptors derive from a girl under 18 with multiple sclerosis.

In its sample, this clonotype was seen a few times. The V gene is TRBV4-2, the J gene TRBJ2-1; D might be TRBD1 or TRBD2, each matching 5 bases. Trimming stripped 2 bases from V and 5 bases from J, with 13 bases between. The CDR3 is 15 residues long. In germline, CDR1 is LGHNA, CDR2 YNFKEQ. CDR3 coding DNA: TGTGCCAGCAGCCAACCCGGACGGGACCACAATGAGCAGTTCTTC. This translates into CASSQPGRDHNEQFF.

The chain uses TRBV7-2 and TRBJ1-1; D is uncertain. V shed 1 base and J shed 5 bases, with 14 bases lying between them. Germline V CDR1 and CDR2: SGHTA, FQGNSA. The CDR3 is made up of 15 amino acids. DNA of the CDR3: TGTGCCAGCAGCTTAGGTGGGAGCCGTGATACTGAAGCTTTCTTT. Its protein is CASSLGGSRDTEAFF.

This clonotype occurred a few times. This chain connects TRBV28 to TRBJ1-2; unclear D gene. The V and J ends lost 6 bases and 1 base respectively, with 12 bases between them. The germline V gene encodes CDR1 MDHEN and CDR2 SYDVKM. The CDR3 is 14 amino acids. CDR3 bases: TGTGCCAGCAGCCCTGGCCGGGGTAACTATGGCTACACCTTC. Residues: CASSPGRGNYGYTF.

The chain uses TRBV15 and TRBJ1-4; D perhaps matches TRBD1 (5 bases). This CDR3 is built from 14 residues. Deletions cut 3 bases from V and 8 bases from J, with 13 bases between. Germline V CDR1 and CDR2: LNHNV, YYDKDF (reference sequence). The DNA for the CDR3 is TGTGCCACCAGCAGCGACAGAGAAGTGGAAAAACTGTTTTTT. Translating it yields CATSSDREVEKLFF.

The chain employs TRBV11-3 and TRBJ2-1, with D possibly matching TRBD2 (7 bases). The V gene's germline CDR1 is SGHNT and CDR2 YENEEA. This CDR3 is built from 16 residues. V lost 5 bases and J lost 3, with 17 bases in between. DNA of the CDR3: TGTGCCAGCAGCAATAGGGGGGGGGCTTACTACAATGAGCAGTTCTTC. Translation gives CASSNRGGAYYNEQFF.

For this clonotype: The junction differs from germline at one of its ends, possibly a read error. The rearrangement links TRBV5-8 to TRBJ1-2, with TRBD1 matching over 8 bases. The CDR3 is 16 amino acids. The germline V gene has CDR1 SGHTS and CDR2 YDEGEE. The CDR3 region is CASSLDGTGTNHGYTF. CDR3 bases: TGTGCCAGCAGCTTGGACGGGACAGGAACTAACCATGGCTACACCTTC.

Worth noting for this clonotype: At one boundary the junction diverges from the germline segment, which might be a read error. In nucleotides, the CDR3 is TGTACCATCAGCAAGGACGGTTACACAGATGCGCAGTATTTT. It yields the protein CTISKDGYTDAQYF. The chain joins TRBV10-3 to TRBJ2-3; no clear D. The CDR3 is 14 amino acids. From germline, CDR1 is ENHRY and CDR2 SYGVKD.

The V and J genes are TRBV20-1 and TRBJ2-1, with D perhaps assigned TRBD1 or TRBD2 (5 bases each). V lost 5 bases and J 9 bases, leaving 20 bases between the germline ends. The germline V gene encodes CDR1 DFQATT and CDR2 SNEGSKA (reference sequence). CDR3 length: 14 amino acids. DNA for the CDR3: TGCAGTGCTCACCGGGACCCCTCGATAGGTGAGCAGTTCTTC. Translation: CSAHRDPSIGEQFF.

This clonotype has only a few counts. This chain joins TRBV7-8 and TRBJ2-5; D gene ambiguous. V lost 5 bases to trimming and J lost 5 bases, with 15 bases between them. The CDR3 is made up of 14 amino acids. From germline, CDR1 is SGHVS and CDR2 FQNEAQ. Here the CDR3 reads CASSPSGGMETQYF. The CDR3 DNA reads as TGTGCCAGCAGCCCCTCCGGCGGAATGGAGACCCAGTACTTC. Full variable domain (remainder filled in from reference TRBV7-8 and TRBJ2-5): GAGVSQSPRYKVAKRGQDVALRCDPISGHVSLFWYQQALGQGPEFLTYFQNEAQLDKSGLPSDRFFAERPEGSVSTLKIQRTQQEDSAVYLCASSPSGGMETQYFGPGTRLLVL.

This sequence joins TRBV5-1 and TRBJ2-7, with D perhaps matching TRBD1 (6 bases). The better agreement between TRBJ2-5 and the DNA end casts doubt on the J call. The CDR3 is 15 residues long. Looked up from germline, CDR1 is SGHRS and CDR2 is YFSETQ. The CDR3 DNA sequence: TGCGCCAGCAGCCCTAGGACAGCGACACAAGAGACCCAGTACTTC. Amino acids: CASSPRTATQETQYF.

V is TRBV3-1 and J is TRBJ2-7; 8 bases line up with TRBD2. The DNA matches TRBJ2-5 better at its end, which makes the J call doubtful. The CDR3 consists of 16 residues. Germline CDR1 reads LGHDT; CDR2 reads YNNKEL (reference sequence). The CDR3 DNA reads TGTGCCAGCAGCCAAGACAGCGGGGGAGCGGGGGAGACCCAGTACTTC. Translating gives CASSQDSGGAGETQYF.

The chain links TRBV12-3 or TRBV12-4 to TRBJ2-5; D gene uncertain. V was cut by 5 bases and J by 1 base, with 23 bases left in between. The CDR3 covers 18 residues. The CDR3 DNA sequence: TGTGCCAGCAGTCCAGCCCTAGGGTGGGCGAGTCGCCAAGAGACCCAGTACTTC. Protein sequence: CASSPALGWASRQETQYF.

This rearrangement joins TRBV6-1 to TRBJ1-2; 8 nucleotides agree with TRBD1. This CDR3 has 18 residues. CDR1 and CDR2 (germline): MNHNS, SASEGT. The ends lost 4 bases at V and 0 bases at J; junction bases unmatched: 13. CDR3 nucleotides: TGTGCCAGCAGTGGAGGACGGACAGGGATTGAAGCTAACTATGGCTACACCTTC. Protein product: CASSGGRTGIEANYGYTF.

The CDR3 DNA follows: TGTGCCAGCAGCTGGCGGACTAGCTGGGAGACCCAGTACTTC. Residues: CASSWRTSWETQYF. The chain uses TRBV7-8 and TRBJ2-5; TRBD2 matches 8 bases. Germline lookup yields CDR1 SGHVS and CDR2 FQNEAQ. The CDR3 extends over 14 amino acids. The trim removed 4 bases at V and 5 bases at J, leaving 6 bases unmatched.

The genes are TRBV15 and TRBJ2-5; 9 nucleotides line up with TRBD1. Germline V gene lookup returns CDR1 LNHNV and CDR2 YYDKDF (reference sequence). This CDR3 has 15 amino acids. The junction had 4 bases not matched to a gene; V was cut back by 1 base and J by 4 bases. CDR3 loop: CATSRVQGALETQYF. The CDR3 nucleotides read TGTGCCACCAGCAGAGTACAGGGGGCTCTAGAGACCCAGTACTTC.

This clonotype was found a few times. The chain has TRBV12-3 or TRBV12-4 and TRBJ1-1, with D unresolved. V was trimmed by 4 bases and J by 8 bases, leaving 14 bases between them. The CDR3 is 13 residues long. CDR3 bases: TGTGCCAGCAGTTCCCCGACGCATGTAGAAGCTTTCTTT. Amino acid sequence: CASSSPTHVEAFF.

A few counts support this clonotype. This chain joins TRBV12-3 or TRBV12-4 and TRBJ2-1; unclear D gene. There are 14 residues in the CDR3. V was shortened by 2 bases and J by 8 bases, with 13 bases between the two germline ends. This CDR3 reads CASSLRPFAYEQFF. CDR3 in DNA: TGTGCCAGCAGTTTACGACCATTCGCATATGAGCAGTTCTTC.

CDR3 DNA: TGTGCCAGCAGCGCCAAGTTCGAGCAGTACTTC. This codes for CASSAKFEQYF. This chain uses TRBV14 with TRBJ2-7; no definite D call. Per germline, CDR1 SGHDN and CDR2 FVKESK. V dropped 5 bases and J dropped 6 bases, with 8 bases sitting between them. The CDR3 consists of 11 residues.

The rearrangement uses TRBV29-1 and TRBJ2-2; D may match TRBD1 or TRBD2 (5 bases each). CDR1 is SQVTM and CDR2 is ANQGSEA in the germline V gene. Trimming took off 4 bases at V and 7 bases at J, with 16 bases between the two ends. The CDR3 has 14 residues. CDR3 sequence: CSVGRRGTSGELFF. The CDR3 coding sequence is TGCAGCGTTGGACGTAGAGGGACCAGCGGGGAGCTGTTTTTT.

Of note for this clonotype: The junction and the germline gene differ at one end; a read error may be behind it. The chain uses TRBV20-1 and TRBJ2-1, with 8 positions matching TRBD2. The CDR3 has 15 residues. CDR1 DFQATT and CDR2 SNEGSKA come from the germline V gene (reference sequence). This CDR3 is CSARNSGGLYNEQFF. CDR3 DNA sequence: TGCAGTGCTAGGAATTCGGGGGGGCTGTACAATGAACAGTTCTTC.

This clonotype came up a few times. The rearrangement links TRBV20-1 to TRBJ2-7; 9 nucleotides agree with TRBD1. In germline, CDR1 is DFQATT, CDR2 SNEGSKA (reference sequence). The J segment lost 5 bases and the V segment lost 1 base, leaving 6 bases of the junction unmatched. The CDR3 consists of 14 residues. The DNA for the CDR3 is TGCAGTGCTAGAGGCGCCACAGGGGGCGACGAGCAGTACTTC. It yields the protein CSARGATGGDEQYF.

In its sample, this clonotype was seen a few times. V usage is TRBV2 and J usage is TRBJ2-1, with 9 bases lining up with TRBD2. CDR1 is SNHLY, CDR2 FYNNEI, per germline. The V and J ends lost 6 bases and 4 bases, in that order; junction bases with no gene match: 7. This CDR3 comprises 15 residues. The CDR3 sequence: CASRALAGIYNEQFF. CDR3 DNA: TGTGCCAGCAGAGCTCTAGCGGGGATTTACAATGAGCAGTTCTTC.

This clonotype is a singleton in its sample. CDR3: CASSLWESGYGYTF. For the CDR3, the DNA is TGTGCCAGCAGCTTATGGGAGTCTGGCTATGGCTACACCTTC. The genes are TRBV7-9 and TRBJ1-2; no definite D call. Germline V gene sequence: CDR1 SEHNR, CDR2 FQNEAQ (reference sequence). The CDR3 length is 14 residues. V was clipped by 2 bases and J by 4 bases, with 11 bases between them.

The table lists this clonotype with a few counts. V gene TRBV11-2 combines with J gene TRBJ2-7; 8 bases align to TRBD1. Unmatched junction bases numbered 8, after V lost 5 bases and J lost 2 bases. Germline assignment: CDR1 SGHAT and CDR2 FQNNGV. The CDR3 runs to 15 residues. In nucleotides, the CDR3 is TGTGCCAGCAGCACCTACGGGACAGGTACCTACGAGCAGTACTTC. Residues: CASSTYGTGTYEQYF. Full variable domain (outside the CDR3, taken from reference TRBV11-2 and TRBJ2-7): EAGVAQSPRYKIIEKRQSVAFWCNPISGHATLYWYQQILGQGPKLLIQFQNNGVVDDSQLPKDRFSAERLKGVDSTLKIQPAKLEDSAVYLCASSTYGTGTYEQYFGPGTRLTVT.

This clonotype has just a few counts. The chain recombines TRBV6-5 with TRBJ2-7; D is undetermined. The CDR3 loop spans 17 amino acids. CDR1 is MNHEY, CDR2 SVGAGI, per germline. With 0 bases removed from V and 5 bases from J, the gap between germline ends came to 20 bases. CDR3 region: CASSYSSSTSPVNEQYF. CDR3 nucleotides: TGTGCCAGCAGTTACTCGAGTTCCACATCCCCTGTAAACGAGCAGTACTTC.

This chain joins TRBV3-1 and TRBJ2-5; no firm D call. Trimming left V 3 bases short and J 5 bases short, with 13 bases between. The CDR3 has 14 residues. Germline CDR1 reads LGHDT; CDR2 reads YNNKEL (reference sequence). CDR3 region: CASSHLTGFETQYF. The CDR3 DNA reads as TGTGCCAGCAGCCACCTTACGGGCTTCGAGACCCAGTACTTC.

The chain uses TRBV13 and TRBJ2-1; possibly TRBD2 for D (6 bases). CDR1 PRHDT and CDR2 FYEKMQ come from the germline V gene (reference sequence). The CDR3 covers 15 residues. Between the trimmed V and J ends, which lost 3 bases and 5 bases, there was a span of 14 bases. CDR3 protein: CASSLPLGLNNEQFF. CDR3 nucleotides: TGTGCCAGCAGCTTGCCGCTGGGACTCAACAATGAGCAGTTCTTC.

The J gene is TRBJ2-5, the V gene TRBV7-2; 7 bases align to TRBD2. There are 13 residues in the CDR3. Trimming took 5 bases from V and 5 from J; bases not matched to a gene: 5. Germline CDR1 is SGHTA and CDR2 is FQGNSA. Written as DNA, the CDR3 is TGTGCCAGCAGCCCACGGACTAGGGAGACCCAGTACTTC. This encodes CASSPRTRETQYF.